Following are 9 T cell receptor beta chains from one sample sequenced in a study of T cell responses to AZD1222 COVID-19 vaccine. Only in-frame clones appear in the TCRdb table, and some are missing; sequencing was by immunoSEQ multiplex PCR. In the table there are about 60,000 clones, 70% to 80% of which are singletons. Sequences were derived from peripheral blood, sampled 28 days after the second AZD1222 dose. All receptors come from an adult who received the AZD1222 COVID-19 vaccine.

The V call is TRBV6-5, the J call TRBJ1-2, with 7 bases that match TRBD1. The junction had 14 bases not matched to a gene; V was cut back by 7 bases and J by 6 bases. This CDR3 has 15 amino acids. Germline V gene sequence: CDR1 MNHEY, CDR2 SVGAGI. DNA for the CDR3: TGTGCCAGCACCAACAGGGCAGGGGGAATGAATGGCTACACCTTC. It translates to CASTNRAGGMNGYTF.

V usage is TRBV5-1 and J usage is TRBJ1-2; 8 positions agree with TRBD1. The CDR3 length is 15 residues. V lost 0 bases and J lost 7; bases outside the gene matches: 8. CDR1 is SGHRS, CDR2 YFSETQ, per germline. This chain's CDR3 is CASSLGQGPRSGYTF. The CDR3 DNA reads TGCGCCAGCAGCTTGGGACAGGGGCCTCGTTCTGGCTACACCTTC.

The rearrangement joins TRBV28 to TRBJ1-2; D is perhaps TRBD1 (6 bases). V lost 3 bases to trimming and J lost 5 bases, with 22 bases between them. CDR3 length: 17 amino acids. Germline V gene data show CDR1 as MDHEN and CDR2 as SYDVKM. The DNA of the CDR3 is TGTGCCAGCAGTTTCTTGTTCGTGTGGGGGGGCTATTATGGCTACACCTTC. Its translation is CASSFLFVWGGYYGYTF.

The V and J genes are TRBV13 and TRBJ2-1; 10 bases map to TRBD1. After removal of 8 bases from V and 4 bases from J, the junction contained 5 bases not matched to a gene. The CDR3 length is 14 residues. Per the germline V gene, CDR1 is PRHDT and CDR2 is FYEKMQ (reference sequence). CDR3 nucleotide sequence: TGTGCCAGCTCCGGGGACAGGGGATACAATGAGCAGTTCTTC. This sequence encodes CASSGDRGYNEQFF.

The CDR3 region is CASSLSAGNEKLFF. The CDR3 region has the DNA TGCGCCAGCAGCTTGAGTGCAGGGAATGAAAAACTGTTTTTT. The J gene is TRBJ1-4, the V gene TRBV5-1, with a tentative D call TRBD1 (5 bases). This CDR3 region has 14 residues. Per the germline V gene, CDR1 is SGHRS and CDR2 is YFSETQ. Trimming took off 1 base at V and 5 bases at J, with 9 bases between the two ends.

The chain uses TRBV5-4 and TRBJ2-1; possible D gene TRBD2, 6 bases. V lost 4 bases and J lost 7, with 18 bases in between. CDR3 length: 15 amino acids. Germline V CDR1 and CDR2: SGHNT, YYREEE (reference sequence). The CDR3 DNA follows: TGTGCCAGCAGCCTCGGCGGGGTCAGCAGTAATGAGCAGTTCTTC. It yields the protein CASSLGGVSSNEQFF.

This clone was seen only a few times. V is TRBV21-1 and J is TRBJ1-1. TRBV21-1 is a listed pseudogene. The length of the CDR3 is 14 residues. The CDR3 protein is CASSKVEGNTEAFF. Written as DNA, the CDR3 is TGTGCCAGCAGCAAAGTTGAGGGAAACACTGAAGCTTTCTTT.

This clone was seen once. V is TRBV6-2 or TRBV6-3 and J is TRBJ1-1; 8 bases agree with TRBD1. CDR3 length: 16 amino acids. V dropped 2 bases and J dropped 5; count of bases not matched to a gene: 10. CDR1 and CDR2 from the germline V gene are MNHEY and SVGEGT. CDR3 protein: CASSYTSDRVGTEAFF. In nucleotides, the CDR3 is TGTGCCAGCAGTTACACGTCGGACAGGGTGGGGACTGAAGCTTTCTTT.

The rearrangement uses TRBV11-2 and TRBJ2-3; 7 nucleotides agree with TRBD2. The germline V gene has CDR1 SGHAT and CDR2 FQNNGV. With V trimmed by 3 bases and J by 0 bases, 9 bases remained unmatched. This CDR3 contains 17 residues. CDR3 sequence: CASSFRAGLTSTDTQYF. The DNA for the CDR3 is TGTGCCAGCAGCTTCCGAGCGGGGTTAACTAGCACAGATACGCAGTATTTT.